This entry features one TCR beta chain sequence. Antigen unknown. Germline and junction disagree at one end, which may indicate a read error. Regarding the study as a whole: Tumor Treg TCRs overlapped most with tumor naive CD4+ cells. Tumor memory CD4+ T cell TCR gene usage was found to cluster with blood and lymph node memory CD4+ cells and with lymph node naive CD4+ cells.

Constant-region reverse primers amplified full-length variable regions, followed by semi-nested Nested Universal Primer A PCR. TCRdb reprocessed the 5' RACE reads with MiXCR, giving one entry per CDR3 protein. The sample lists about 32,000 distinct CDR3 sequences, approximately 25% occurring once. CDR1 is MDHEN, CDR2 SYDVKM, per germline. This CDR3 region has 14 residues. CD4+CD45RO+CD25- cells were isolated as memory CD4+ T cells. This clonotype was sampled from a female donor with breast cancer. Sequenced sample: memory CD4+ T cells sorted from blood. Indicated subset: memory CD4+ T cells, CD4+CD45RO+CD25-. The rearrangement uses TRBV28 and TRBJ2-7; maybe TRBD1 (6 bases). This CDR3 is CVSSFNGQHYEQYF. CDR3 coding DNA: TGTGTCAGCAGTTTCAACGGACAGCACTACGAGCAGTACTTC.